The 19 T cell receptor beta chains listed next were all sequenced from one sample in a study of regulatory T cells in long-lasting Graves disease. Described time point: newly diagnosed GD, antithyroid drugs for less than 3 months. The TCR library was prepared using RNA isolated from PBMCs. Sequencing libraries for TCR beta were prepared with iRepertoire HTBI primers and Arm-PCR of CDR3 regions. TCRdb itself ran the multiplex PCR reads through MiXCR, one entry per CDR3 protein. The data show roughly 560,000 distinct CDR3 sequences, with around 12% seen just once and roughly 8.9% held by the top ten. These data were also filed under a second study, of T cells in Graves' hyperthyroidism and ophthalmopathy.

Sequencing used peripheral blood mononuclear cells (PBMCs), obtained at new diagnosis, from a patient treated with antithyroid drugs. These receptors all stem from a woman aged 25-40 years with Graves disease.

This clonotype was recorded at least ten times. This chain uses TRBV7-8 with TRBJ2-7; D is perhaps TRBD2 (5 bases). The CDR3 extends over 14 amino acids. Per germline, CDR1 SGHVS and CDR2 FQNEAQ. V was cut by 4 bases and J by 3 bases, with 13 bases left in between. The CDR3 protein is CASSSLASHYEQYF. In nucleotides, the CDR3 is TGTGCCAGCAGCTCATTAGCGTCTCACTACGAGCAGTACTTC.

This clonotype was observed at least ten times. The chain carries TRBV27 and TRBJ2-7; perhaps TRBD2 as D (6 bases). The germline V and J ends were trimmed by 5 bases and 0 bases, with 14 bases remaining between them. This CDR3 is 15 amino acids long. Per the germline V gene, CDR1 is MNHEY and CDR2 is SMNVEV (reference sequence). The CDR3 nucleotides are TGTGCCAGCAGTCTGGACGGGGGTTCCTCCTACGAGCAGTACTTC. This encodes CASSLDGGSSYEQYF.

The V gene is TRBV19, the J gene TRBJ1-4; D may be TRBD1 (5 bases). The CDR3 runs 14 residues. CDR1 is LNHDA and CDR2 is SQIVND in the germline V gene (reference sequence). V lost 5 bases to trimming and J lost 7 bases, with 14 bases between them. The CDR3 DNA follows: TGTGCCAGTAGTTTTAACGGGGCCTTTGAAAAACTGTTTTTT. This codes for CASSFNGAFEKLFF.

This clonotype was seen many times. This chain joins TRBV11-2 and TRBJ2-7, with 7 bases identical to TRBD2. Germline V gives CDR1 SGHAT, CDR2 FQNNGV. The CDR3 contains 18 residues. The J segment lost 6 bases and the V segment lost 6 bases, leaving 23 bases of the junction unmatched. The CDR3 DNA is TGTGCCAGCAGTCCACTTGGGAGGGAAATCGGTGTTTGGGGCGAGCAGTACTTC. Its translation is CASSPLGREIGVWGEQYF.

This chain joins TRBV29-1 and TRBJ2-1, with 7 bases aligning to TRBD2. CDR1 and CDR2 (germline): SQVTM, ANQGSEA. Trimming cost V 4 bases and J 4 bases; bases outside gene matches: 10. CDR3 size: 15 residues. In DNA, the CDR3 is TGCAGCGTTGGCCTAAGGCTAGCGGATTACAATGAGCAGTTCTTC. Protein: CSVGLRLADYNEQFF.

This clonotype was observed a handful of times. The CDR3 spells CASSLELDTYEQYF. Here the CDR3 DNA reads TGTGCCAGCAGCTTAGAACTGGACACATACGAGCAGTACTTC. The rearrangement links TRBV7-8 to TRBJ2-7; tentative D call: TRBD1 (5 bases). Germline CDR1 is SGHVS and CDR2 is FQNEAQ. CDR3 size: 14 residues. Trimming left V 1 base short and J 4 bases short, with 11 bases between.

This clonotype was detected many times. Germline and junction disagree at one end, which may indicate a read error. CDR3 in amino acids: CASRAKAGAVDTRYF. The CDR3 DNA is TGTGCCAGCAGGGCCAAAGCGGGAGCGGTAGATACGCGGTATTTT. V usage is TRBV2 and J usage is TRBJ2-3; 8 nucleotides line up with TRBD2. The germline V gene encodes CDR1 SNHLY and CDR2 FYNNEI. The CDR3 loop spans 15 amino acids.

The table lists this clonotype with many counts. This chain joins TRBV20-1 and TRBJ2-1, with TRBD1 as a possible D gene (6 bases). Germline CDR1 DFQATT, CDR2 SNEGSKA (reference sequence). The CDR3 consists of 16 residues. V was cut by 1 base and J by 6 bases, with 19 bases left in between. The CDR3 region is CSARVPKGGYINEQFF. CDR3 coding DNA: TGCAGTGCTAGAGTCCCGAAAGGGGGATACATCAATGAGCAGTTCTTC.

This clonotype was seen ten or more times. The gene calls are TRBV28 and TRBJ2-2, with D hard to call. This CDR3 spans 15 amino acids. Germline V gene sequence: CDR1 MDHEN, CDR2 SYDVKM. V lost 4 bases to trimming and J lost 1 base, with 10 bases between them. As DNA, the CDR3 is TGTGCCAGCAGTTGGGGTTGGAGGAACACCGGGGAGCTGTTTTTT. Translating gives CASSWGWRNTGELFF.

This clonotype was detected only a few times. This chain links TRBV28 with TRBJ2-4, with TRBD1 as a possible D gene (6 bases). The J call may be in error: the DNA end matches TRBJ2-7 better. Germline-derived CDR1 and CDR2 are MDHEN and SYDVKM. This CDR3 comprises 12 residues. CDR3 nucleotides: TGTGCCAGCAGTCCAGGGGAATACGAGCAGTACTTC. Its translation is CASSPGEYEQYF.

In this sample, this clonotype turned up many times. J is TRBJ2-4 and V is TRBV6-1; weak D call: TRBD1 (6 bases). CDR1 and CDR2 (germline): MNHNS, SASEGT. V lost 5 bases and J 1 base, leaving 15 bases between the germline ends. The length of the CDR3 is 16 residues. The CDR3 nucleotides read TGTGCCAGCAGTAATTACAGGGTCGAGGCCAAAAACATTCAGTACTTC. It yields the protein CASSNYRVEAKNIQYF.

This clonotype was observed many times. This sequence joins TRBV4-1 and TRBJ1-5; D ambiguous. The V gene lost 0 bases and the J gene lost 7 bases, with 10 bases spanning the gap. From germline, CDR1 is MGHRA and CDR2 YSYEKL. This CDR3 contains 14 residues. The DNA of the CDR3 is TGCGCCAGCAGCCAAGAATCTCGACAACAGCCCCAGCATTTT. This gives the protein CASSQESRQQPQHF.

This chain connects TRBV18 to TRBJ1-2; maybe TRBD1 (5 bases). Per germline, CDR1 KGHSH and CDR2 LQKENI. V lost 3 bases, J lost 8 bases, and 16 bases lay in between. The CDR3 totals 14 residues. The CDR3 DNA reads as TGTGCCAGCTCACCTCCGCAGGGTCATATCGGCTACACCTTC. The encoded protein is CASSPPQGHIGYTF.

Many counts were recorded for this clonotype. This chain connects TRBV30 to TRBJ2-5; D ambiguous. Per germline, CDR1 GTSNPN and CDR2 SVGIG (reference sequence). V was pared by 2 bases and J by 2 bases, with 6 bases between. The CDR3 sequence is 12 residues long. DNA of the CDR3: TGTGCCTGGAGTTCCCCGCAAGAGACCCAGTACTTC. Protein product: CAWSSPQETQYF.

This clonotype has just a few counts. The chain has TRBV14 and TRBJ2-1; TRBD1 aligns across 8 bases. The DNA end is a closer match to TRBJ2-5, so the J assignment may be wrong. This CDR3 contains 15 residues. CDR1 SGHDN and CDR2 FVKESK come from the germline V gene. The chain's CDR3 is CASSLYGTGQETQYF. CDR3 sequence (DNA): TGTGCCAGCAGCTTATACGGGACAGGTCAAGAGACCCAGTACTTC.

This clonotype has more than one count but fewer than ten. It may be a read error: a sequence one base away is much more abundant. The V call is TRBV20-1, the J call TRBJ2-1; D is possibly TRBD2 (5 bases). The CDR3 totals 15 residues. Germline CDR1 reads DFQATT; CDR2 reads SNEGSKA (reference sequence). The ends were cut back, 0 bases at V and 6 bases at J, with 15 bases in the middle. The CDR3 here is CSARERLLVANEQFF. In DNA form, the CDR3 reads TGCAGTGCTAGAGAACGACTACTAGTGGCCAATGAGCAGTTCTTC.

The rearrangement links TRBV27 to TRBJ2-3; unclear D gene. V was trimmed by 3 bases and J by 4 bases, leaving 11 bases between them. The germline V gene has CDR1 MNHEY and CDR2 SMNVEV (reference sequence). The CDR3 runs to 14 residues. The CDR3 DNA reads TGTGCCAGCAGTTTTTGGAGCCAGTCAGATACGCAGTATTTT. Its translation: CASSFWSQSDTQYF.

This clonotype occurred many times. The chain links TRBV30 to TRBJ1-4, with a weak D call TRBD1 (5 bases). Trimming removed 1 base from V and 9 bases from J, with 9 bases in between. CDR1 and CDR2 (germline): GTSNPN, SVGIG (reference sequence). CDR3 length: 12 amino acids. CDR3 sequence: CAWSGGEQKLFF. CDR3 DNA: TGTGCCTGGAGTGGGGGGGAGCAAAAACTGTTTTTT.

This clonotype came up many times. The chain uses TRBV19 and TRBJ2-7; 8 bases align to TRBD2. This CDR3 has 16 amino acids. Germline-derived CDR1 and CDR2 are LNHDA and SQIVND (reference sequence). J gave up 4 bases and V 5 bases, and 13 bases lay outside the gene matches. The CDR3 DNA sequence: TGTGCCAGTAGTCTTCGAGCGGGAGATTGGCGGTACGAGCAGTACTTC. Its protein is CASSLRAGDWRYEQYF.